These 9 T cell receptor beta chains originate from one sample sequenced in a study of T cell responses to AZD1222 COVID-19 vaccine (dated by TCRdb to the early 2020s). Reading the label with the study, this specimen's time point is: about 28 days (+/-7) after the second vaccine dose. The protocol used for the library was the immunoSEQ multiplex PCR assay. Held by TCRdb, this immuneACCESS table contains in-frame sequences only and omits some clones. Under half of the omission traces to an unresolved V gene where checked; the cause of the rest is unknown. This sample has about 120,000 clones in its table, and approximately 86% of those were observed once. The ten biggest clones cover approximately 2.6% of the sample. The sample here was peripheral blood, taken 28 days after the second AZD1222 dose. Receptors originate from an adult who received the AZD1222 COVID-19 vaccine.

This chain uses TRBV27 with TRBJ1-2; 10 bases match TRBD1. The CDR3 length is 17 residues. Germline lookup yields CDR1 MNHEY and CDR2 SMNVEV (reference sequence). Germline trimming cut 2 bases from V and 1 base from J; bases unmatched to any gene: 7. CDR3 region: CASSLLPGTGDNYGYTF. CDR3 DNA sequence: TGTGCCAGCAGTTTACTCCCGGGGACAGGGGATAACTATGGCTACACCTTC.

This clone was counted once. V usage is TRBV29-1 and J usage is TRBJ2-2; D is unresolved. Deletions cut 3 bases from V and 6 bases from J, with 11 bases between. The CDR3 runs to 13 residues. Germline V lookup: CDR1 SQVTM, CDR2 ANQGSEA. This chain's CDR3 is CSVEPRRPGELFF. The CDR3 region has the DNA TGCAGCGTTGAGCCCAGGCGGCCCGGGGAGCTGTTTTTT.

The gene calls are TRBV7-2 and TRBJ2-2; 7 nucleotides match TRBD1. V was pared by 0 bases and J by 4 bases, with 2 bases of the junction left unmatched. This CDR3 has 15 amino acids. CDR1 is SGHTA, CDR2 FQGNSA, per germline. DNA of the CDR3: TGTGCCAGCAGCTTAGCAGGGGGCACCACCGGGGAGCTGTTTTTT. Protein product: CASSLAGGTTGELFF.

The V gene is TRBV2, the J gene TRBJ1-1, with TRBD1 matching 7 bases. Germline CDR1 is SNHLY and CDR2 is FYNNEI. The CDR3 runs to 14 residues. V dropped 9 bases and J dropped 0; count of bases not matched to a gene: 7. CDR3: CASAGQYMNTEAFF. As DNA, the CDR3 is TGTGCCAGTGCGGGACAGTACATGAACACTGAAGCTTTCTTT.

This chain connects TRBV19 to TRBJ1-2, with D unclear. The V end lost 5 bases, the J end lost 7 bases, and 23 bases lay between the germline ends. The CDR3 totals 16 residues. Germline-derived CDR1 and CDR2 are LNHDA and SQIVND (reference sequence). CDR3 sequence: CASSPRAVDLVGGYTF. The CDR3 coding sequence is TGTGCCAGTAGTCCAAGGGCCGTAGACCTAGTTGGTGGCTACACCTTC.

The V call is TRBV5-1, the J call TRBJ1-6; TRBD1 is a possible D gene (6 bases). CDR1 and CDR2 from the germline V gene are SGHRS and YFSETQ. This CDR3 has 16 amino acids. Between the trimmed V and J ends, which lost 4 bases and 7 bases, there was a span of 18 bases. CDR3 residues: CASSHEGGGGNSPLHF. DNA of the CDR3: TGCGCCAGCAGCCACGAAGGGGGGGGCGGCAATTCACCCCTCCACTTT.

A few counts support this clone. The rearrangement links TRBV7-9 to TRBJ1-1, with D uncertain. Germline V gene data show CDR1 as SEHNR and CDR2 as FQNEAQ (reference sequence). Trimming removed 4 bases at V and 0 bases at J, with 9 bases between. The CDR3 runs to 14 residues. CDR3 region: CASSSVNMNTEAFF. The CDR3 coding sequence is TGTGCCAGCAGCTCGGTTAATATGAACACTGAAGCTTTCTTT.

The rearrangement uses TRBV9 and TRBJ2-2; the D is unclear. CDR1 and CDR2 (germline): SGDLS, YYNGEE. CDR3 length equals 16 residues. Between the trimmed V and J ends, which lost 4 bases and 0 bases, there was a span of 13 bases. The CDR3 coding sequence is TGTGCCAGCAGCCCCAGTGTGACGTCGAACACCGGGGAGCTGTTTTTT. It specifies CASSPSVTSNTGELFF.

The chain couples TRBV4-1 to TRBJ1-1; 7 bases match TRBD1. The V segment lost 0 bases and the J segment 3 bases; nucleotides outside the gene matches: 4. CDR3 size: 15 residues. Per germline, CDR1 MGHRA and CDR2 YSYEKL. The CDR3 is CASSQDVQGHTEAFF. The CDR3 DNA sequence: TGCGCCAGCAGCCAAGACGTACAGGGGCACACTGAAGCTTTCTTT.